The 21 T cell receptor beta chains reported below all come from one sample, sequenced in a study of cytomegalovirus exposure and HLA in healthy donors. The table came from immunoSEQ multiplex PCR; TCRdb's copy has only in-frame clones and leaves some out. The top ten hold 1.1% of the sample, which has approximately 90,000 clones, 90% to 95% seen once. Sequencing was done on a sample of PBMCs. Every receptor here comes from a woman aged 25 to 39 in good health and CMV-seropositive.

CDR3 nucleotide sequence: TGTGCCAGCAGCCAGGGAACCGGGGAGCTGTTTTTT. It yields the protein CASSQGTGELFF. The J gene is TRBJ2-2, the V gene TRBV28, with D possibly TRBD1 on 5 matching bases. The germline gives CDR1 MDHEN, CDR2 SYDVKM. V lost 6 bases and J 5 bases, leaving 7 bases between the germline ends. The CDR3 length is 12 residues.

V and J are TRBV28 and TRBJ1-5; 7 bases line up with TRBD1. The CDR3 totals 15 residues. The V gene's germline CDR1 is MDHEN and CDR2 SYDVKM. V lost 5 bases and J lost 4; bases outside the gene matches: 8. Here the CDR3 DNA reads TGTGCCAGCAGTGATACAGGGGCGCCTAATCAGCCCCAGCATTTT. This codes for CASSDTGAPNQPQHF.

The DNA for the CDR3 is TGTGCCAGCAGCTTAACCGCGGGCCAAAGCGGTGAGACCCAGTACTTC. This gives the protein CASSLTAGQSGETQYF. This sequence joins TRBV7-2 and TRBJ2-5; weak D call: TRBD2 (5 bases). Trimming pared 2 bases from V and 5 bases from J, leaving 18 bases between. From germline, CDR1 is SGHTA and CDR2 FQGNSA. The CDR3 consists of 16 residues.

This clone was detected only a few times. This chain uses TRBV4-2 with TRBJ2-7, with D tentatively TRBD1 (5 bases). CDR1 is LGHNA, CDR2 YNFKEQ, per germline. This CDR3 spans 12 amino acids. Trimming pared 3 bases from V and 7 bases from J, leaving 10 bases between. The CDR3 spells CASSHTGMEQYF. In DNA, the CDR3 is TGTGCCAGCAGCCATACAGGAATGGAGCAGTACTTC.

This clone was seen just once. V usage is TRBV28 and J usage is TRBJ1-1; D gene uncertain. With 7 bases removed from V and 2 bases from J, the gap between germline ends came to 17 bases. This CDR3 comprises 15 residues. Germline V lookup: CDR1 MDHEN, CDR2 SYDVKM. The CDR3 DNA reads TGTGCCAGCAACCCTTCGACGGAGCCAAACACTGAAGCTTTCTTT. Its translation is CASNPSTEPNTEAFF.

The chain links TRBV28 to TRBJ2-3; D remains ambiguous. V was shortened by 4 bases and J by 6 bases, with 8 bases between the two germline ends. Germline CDR1 and CDR2: MDHEN and SYDVKM. CDR3 size: 12 residues. For the CDR3, the DNA is TGTGCCAGCAGTTCAGTACGCGATACGCAGTATTTT. Translation: CASSSVRDTQYF.

This sequence joins TRBV29-1 and TRBJ2-3; D uncertain. The CDR3 is made up of 14 amino acids. V was shortened by 2 bases and J by 2 bases, with 11 bases between the two germline ends. Germline values: CDR1 SQVTM, CDR2 ANQGSEA. The chain's CDR3 is CSVESAKNTDTQYF. The CDR3 DNA sequence: TGCAGCGTTGAAAGCGCCAAGAACACAGATACGCAGTATTTT.

This chain joins TRBV2 and TRBJ2-7; possible D gene TRBD2, 5 bases. The length of the CDR3 is 13 residues. Germline V gives CDR1 SNHLY, CDR2 FYNNEI. V dropped 4 bases and J dropped 2 bases, with 9 bases sitting between them. This CDR3 reads CASSATKTYEQYF. Written as DNA, the CDR3 is TGTGCCAGCAGTGCGACTAAAACCTACGAGCAGTACTTC.

V is TRBV27 and J is TRBJ1-2; 8 bases fit TRBD1. The germline gives CDR1 MNHEY, CDR2 SMNVEV (reference sequence). After removal of 6 bases from V and 4 bases from J, the junction contained 7 bases not matched to a gene. The CDR3 length is 14 residues. The CDR3 sequence: CASRRQGRGYGYTF. The CDR3, as DNA: TGTGCCAGCAGACGACAGGGGAGAGGCTATGGCTACACCTTC.

This chain connects TRBV7-8 to TRBJ2-2, with 11 positions matching TRBD1. The CDR3 runs 17 residues. Germline V gene lookup returns CDR1 SGHVS and CDR2 FQNEAQ. V lost 2 bases, J lost 0 bases, and 2 bases stayed unmatched. CDR3 coding DNA: TGTGCCAGCAGCTTACGGGGACAGGGGGCGAACACCGGGGAGCTGTTTTTT. Translated: CASSLRGQGANTGELFF.

CDR3 sequence reads: CASSLDRSTDTQYF. The DNA of the CDR3 is TGCGCCAGCAGCTTAGACAGATCCACAGATACGCAGTATTTT. The chain carries TRBV5-1 and TRBJ2-3; D is perhaps TRBD1 (5 bases). CDR1 and CDR2 from the germline V gene are SGHRS and YFSETQ. The CDR3 contains 14 residues. V shed 2 bases and J shed 2 bases, with 9 bases lying between them.

This clone was counted once. The chain joins TRBV30 to TRBJ1-4; a possible D gene is TRBD1 (6 bases). CDR1 is GTSNPN and CDR2 is SVGIG in the germline V gene (reference sequence). Deletions cut 6 bases from V and 5 bases from J, with 16 bases between. The CDR3 is made up of 14 amino acids. The CDR3 reads CACQPGHWNEKLFF. CDR3 in DNA: TGTGCCTGCCAACCGGGACATTGGAATGAAAAACTGTTTTTT.

The chain combines TRBV28 with TRBJ2-3, with TRBD1 matching over 9 bases. The CDR3 has 17 residues. V was pared by 6 bases and J by 2 bases, with 12 bases of the junction left unmatched. Germline V CDR1 and CDR2: MDHEN, SYDVKM. DNA of the CDR3: TGTGCCAGCAGCCCCACAGTCCGGACAGGGGACACAGATACGCAGTATTTT. Translated: CASSPTVRTGDTDTQYF.

The chain has TRBV6-5 and TRBJ2-3; no definite D call. Germline lookup yields CDR1 MNHEY and CDR2 SVGAGI. V was pared by 4 bases and J by 2 bases, with 10 bases between. The CDR3 is 14 residues long. The CDR3 spells CASSSPLFTDTQYF. In DNA, the CDR3 is TGTGCCAGCAGTTCCCCCCTTTTCACAGATACGCAGTATTTT.

The chain has TRBV7-9 and TRBJ2-1; 14 nucleotides align to TRBD2. The V segment lost 5 bases and the J segment 7 bases; nucleotides outside the gene matches: 10. Germline lookup yields CDR1 SEHNR and CDR2 FQNEAQ (reference sequence). This CDR3 spans 17 amino acids. The chain's CDR3 is CASSPQGTSGSRNEQFF. CDR3 nucleotides: TGTGCCAGCAGCCCGCAGGGGACTAGCGGGAGTAGGAATGAGCAGTTCTTC. Full variable domain (missing parts from reference TRBV7-9 and TRBJ2-1): DTGVSQNPRHKITKRGQNVTFRCDPISEHNRLYWYRQTLGQGPEFLTYFQNEAQLEKSRLLSDRFSAERPKGSFSTLEIQRTEQGDSAMYLCASSPQGTSGSRNEQFFGPGTRLTVL.

The chain carries TRBV27 and TRBJ2-7; 16 bases line up with TRBD2. Germline V gene sequence: CDR1 MNHEY, CDR2 SMNVEV (reference sequence). There are 16 residues in the CDR3. Trimming at V came to 6 bases and at J to 3 bases, leaving 5 bases not matched to a gene. The CDR3 reads CASRTGLAGGNYEQYF. The CDR3 DNA follows: TGTGCCAGCAGAACGGGACTAGCGGGAGGGAACTACGAGCAGTACTTC.

The chain joins TRBV5-4 to TRBJ2-2; TRBD2 might be the D (6 bases). Between the trimmed V and J ends, which lost 2 bases and 7 bases, there was a span of 21 bases. The germline gives CDR1 SGHNT, CDR2 YYREEE (reference sequence). The CDR3 runs to 17 residues. CDR3 loop: CASSFGLAIVGGGELFF. The CDR3 DNA reads as TGTGCCAGCAGCTTTGGGCTAGCGATAGTAGGAGGCGGGGAGCTGTTTTTT.

This chain links TRBV5-4 with TRBJ1-2; the match to TRBD1 covers 7 bases. This CDR3 region has 14 residues. V gave up 4 bases and J gave up 0 bases; unmatched junction bases: 3. Germline values: CDR1 SGHNT, CDR2 YYREEE (reference sequence). CDR3 bases: TGTGCCAGCAGCCCGACAGGGTCTAACTATGGCTACACCTTC. Its protein is CASSPTGSNYGYTF.

The chain is built from TRBV28 and TRBJ2-7; weak D call: TRBD1 (6 bases). CDR1 is MDHEN and CDR2 is SYDVKM in the germline V gene. The CDR3 extends over 15 amino acids. Trimming stripped 0 bases from V and 2 bases from J, with 11 bases between. CDR3 in amino acids: CASSLWDRFAYEQYF. CDR3 coding DNA: TGTGCCAGCAGTTTATGGGACAGATTCGCCTACGAGCAGTACTTC.

The chain employs TRBV5-1 and TRBJ1-1, with 10 bases that match TRBD1. The germline gives CDR1 SGHRS, CDR2 YFSETQ. V was clipped by 5 bases and J by 4 bases; unmatched bases: 5. The CDR3 totals 14 residues. CDR3 residues: CASSPGTGATEAFF. The DNA of the CDR3 is TGCGCCAGCAGTCCCGGGACAGGGGCCACTGAAGCTTTCTTT.

The V call is TRBV7-8, the J call TRBJ1-1; the D is unclear. CDR1 is SGHVS, CDR2 FQNEAQ, per germline. Trimming took 3 bases from V and 5 from J, leaving 10 bases between them. The CDR3 runs 13 residues. Here the CDR3 reads CASSFRSGTEAFF. Written as DNA, the CDR3 is TGTGCCAGCAGCTTCCGTTCGGGTACTGAAGCTTTCTTT.